Below, 20 T cell receptor beta chains from the same sample are listed, as sequenced in a study of cytomegalovirus exposure and HLA in healthy donors. Researchers ran the PCR with 60 Vbeta and 13 Jbeta primers. Measured with immunoSEQ multiplex PCR; TCRdb has only the in-frame clones, and not every one. Of 170,000 or so clones listed, around 81% are singletons. The sequenced sample was PBMCs. The receptor set was obtained from a man aged 35-49 years in good health and CMV-seronegative.

The chain carries TRBV6-5 and TRBJ1-6; D may be TRBD1 (5 bases). Germline CDR1 reads MNHEY; CDR2 reads SVGAGI. The length of the CDR3 is 15 residues. Trimming took off 6 bases at V and 6 bases at J, with 15 bases between the two ends. CDR3 bases: TGTGCCAGCAGGTCGCACAGGCTATCTAATTCACCCCTCCACTTT. Translation gives CASRSHRLSNSPLHF.

This chain joins TRBV2 and TRBJ1-1; maybe TRBD1 (6 bases). In germline, CDR1 is SNHLY, CDR2 FYNNEI. This CDR3 is built from 14 residues. V dropped 7 bases and J dropped 1 base, with 13 bases sitting between them. CDR3 loop: CASTYNRENTEAFF. CDR3 coding DNA: TGTGCCAGCACTTACAACAGGGAGAACACTGAAGCTTTCTTT.

The V and J genes are TRBV7-2 and TRBJ2-3; 10 bases are shared with TRBD2. CDR3 length: 16 amino acids. V lost 3 bases to trimming and J lost 5 bases; unmatched junction nucleotides: 8. Germline V CDR1 and CDR2: SGHTA, FQGNSA. The CDR3 nucleotides read TGTGCCAGCAGCTTCCATAGCGGGGGGCGAGGAGATACGCAGTATTTT. Protein sequence: CASSFHSGGRGDTQYF.

The chain employs TRBV11-3 and TRBJ1-1; D gene ambiguous. V was shortened by 5 bases and J by 5 bases, with 21 bases between the two germline ends. Germline values: CDR1 SGHNT, CDR2 YENEEA. CDR3 length: 16 residues. Here the CDR3 DNA reads TGTGCCAGCAGCCCACCGGGGTCGGTCTTGAGTACTGAAGCTTTCTTT. Its translation: CASSPPGSVLSTEAFF.

The chain has TRBV29-1 and TRBJ1-3, with D unresolved. V dropped 6 bases and J dropped 3 bases, with 6 bases sitting between them. Germline V gives CDR1 SQVTM, CDR2 ANQGSEA. This CDR3 region has 11 residues. The CDR3 sequence: CSVEGGNTIYF. CDR3 DNA: TGCAGCGTGGAGGGTGGAAACACCATATATTTT.

The chain carries TRBV19 and TRBJ2-1; 8 positions match TRBD2. Germline CDR1 LNHDA, CDR2 SQIVND (reference sequence). This CDR3 comprises 17 residues. With V trimmed by 2 bases and J by 0 bases, 6 bases remained unmatched. The CDR3 sequence is CASSINSGESSYNEQFF. CDR3 DNA sequence: TGTGCCAGTAGTATAAATAGCGGGGAGAGCTCCTACAATGAGCAGTTCTTC.

This clone has a handful of counts. This chain joins TRBV28 and TRBJ2-3, with D perhaps matching TRBD2 (6 bases). Trimming stripped 8 bases from V and 5 bases from J, with 14 bases between. Germline V gene sequence: CDR1 MDHEN, CDR2 SYDVKM. The CDR3 has 13 amino acids. The CDR3 protein is CASQSGPQDTQYF. The CDR3 nucleotides read TGTGCCAGCCAAAGCGGGCCCCAAGATACGCAGTATTTT.

The V and J genes are TRBV9 and TRBJ1-1; tentatively, D is TRBD1 (5 bases). V gave up 5 bases and J gave up 4 bases, with 15 bases separating them. Germline CDR1 SGDLS, CDR2 YYNGEE. This CDR3 comprises 14 residues. Here the CDR3 reads CASSPSWGGTEAFF. DNA for the CDR3: TGTGCCAGCAGTCCTTCCTGGGGGGGCACTGAAGCTTTCTTT.

This chain links TRBV18 with TRBJ1-2; 8 bases line up with TRBD1. In germline, CDR1 is KGHSH, CDR2 LQKENI. The CDR3 is 15 amino acids. V gave up 5 bases and J gave up 2 bases; unmatched junction bases: 7. The CDR3 DNA sequence: TGTGCCAGCTCATACGACGGACAGGGCAACTATGGCTACACCTTC. Translating it yields CASSYDGQGNYGYTF.

The CDR3 is CASSPQAGQGYNEQFF. The CDR3 DNA sequence: TGTGCCAGTAGTCCGCAGGCAGGACAGGGATACAATGAGCAGTTCTTC. The chain is built from TRBV19 and TRBJ2-1, with 8 bases fitting TRBD1. V shed 5 bases and J 4 bases; nucleotides not matched to a gene: 10. The CDR3 runs to 16 residues. Per germline, CDR1 LNHDA and CDR2 SQIVND (reference sequence).

The chain joins TRBV5-4 to TRBJ2-5; 9 bases fit TRBD2. CDR1 and CDR2 from the germline V gene are SGHNT and YYREEE (reference sequence). V gave up 4 bases and J gave up 5 bases; unmatched junction bases: 9. CDR3 length: 15 amino acids. The CDR3 sequence is CASSPEASGMETQYF. CDR3 nucleotide sequence: TGTGCCAGCAGCCCGGAGGCTAGCGGGATGGAGACCCAGTACTTC.

The chain links TRBV5-4 to TRBJ1-3; D might be TRBD1 (6 bases). V dropped 5 bases and J dropped 4 bases, with 10 bases sitting between them. The CDR3 contains 13 residues. Germline loops: CDR1 SGHNT, CDR2 YYREEE (reference sequence). The DNA of the CDR3 is TGTGCCAGCAGTAGACAGGAGGGAAACACCATATATTTT. Translating gives CASSRQEGNTIYF. Together with reference TRBV5-4 and TRBJ1-3, the CDR3 gives the full variable domain: ETGVTQSPTHLIKTRGQQVTLRCSSQSGHNTVSWYQQALGQGPQFIFQYYREEENGRGNFPPRFSGLQFPNYSSELNVNALELDDSALYLCASSRQEGNTIYFGEGSWLTVV.

The genes are TRBV7-2 and TRBJ1-4; no clear D gene. The ends were cut back, 5 bases at V and 8 bases at J, with 18 bases in the middle. Germline CDR1 reads SGHTA; CDR2 reads FQGNSA. The CDR3 length is 15 residues. In nucleotides, the CDR3 is TGTGCCAGCAGCCCGAGGTCACTATTAGGCGAAAAACTGTTTTTT. It codes for CASSPRSLLGEKLFF.

A few counts support this clone. This rearrangement joins TRBV7-9 to TRBJ2-5; 10 positions agree with TRBD2. V lost 6 bases, J lost 3 bases, and 4 bases stayed unmatched. CDR3 size: 14 residues. Per germline, CDR1 SEHNR and CDR2 FQNEAQ (reference sequence). This CDR3 reads CASSPTSGEETQYF. The DNA for the CDR3 is TGTGCCAGCAGTCCCACTAGCGGGGAAGAGACCCAGTACTTC.

This clone was picked up a small number of times. The CDR3 here is CASSLAPDRNYGYTF. Written as DNA, the CDR3 is TGTGCCAGCAGCTTGGCTCCGGACAGGAACTATGGCTACACCTTC. The genes are TRBV5-6 and TRBJ1-2; 7 bases align to TRBD1. The CDR3 has 15 residues. CDR1 and CDR2 (germline): SGHDT, YYEEEE. Germline trimming cut 0 bases from V and 2 bases from J; bases unmatched to any gene: 4.

The CDR3 loop reads CASSLPSGQGAYEQYF. The CDR3 DNA follows: TGTGCCAGCAGCTTACCCTCGGGACAGGGGGCCTACGAGCAGTACTTC. The chain is built from TRBV7-2 and TRBJ2-7; 11 nucleotides align to TRBD1. V gave up 2 bases and J gave up 2 bases; unmatched junction bases: 5. The CDR3 is 16 residues long. CDR1 is SGHTA and CDR2 is FQGNSA in the germline V gene.

This clone was seen more than once but under ten times. The same CDR3 can be traced to other DNA sequences in this sample. V is TRBV2 and J is TRBJ1-1; D is uncertain. This CDR3 contains 13 residues. Trimming left V 4 bases short and J 2 bases short, with 8 bases between. The germline gives CDR1 SNHLY, CDR2 FYNNEI. The CDR3 reads CASSVEANTEAFF. In DNA form, the CDR3 reads TGTGCCAGCAGTGTCGAGGCTAACACTGAAGCTTTCTTT.

This clone qualifies as medium-sized. V gene TRBV29-1 combines with J gene TRBJ1-3, with D hard to call. Germline lookup yields CDR1 SQVTM and CDR2 ANQGSEA. The V end lost 3 bases, the J end lost 3 bases, and 9 bases lay between the germline ends. This CDR3 contains 13 residues. This chain's CDR3 is CSVDIGSGNTIYF. In DNA form, the CDR3 reads TGCAGCGTTGATATCGGTAGTGGAAACACCATATATTTT. The full variable domain, its missing parts supplied by reference TRBV29-1 and TRBJ1-3, is SAVISQKPSRDICQRGTSLTIQCQVDSQVTMMFWYRQQPGQSLTLIATANQGSEATYESGFVIDKFPISRPNLTFSTLTVSNMSPEDSSIYLCSVDIGSGNTIYFGEGSWLTVV.

V gene TRBV19 combines with J gene TRBJ1-3; 8 nucleotides align to TRBD1. V shed 5 bases, J shed 6 bases, and the junction held 9 bases outside the gene matches. This CDR3 has 15 amino acids. CDR1 LNHDA and CDR2 SQIVND come from the germline V gene (reference sequence). The CDR3 loop is CASSLSRGLANTIYF. The CDR3 DNA reads TGTGCCAGTAGTCTGTCCAGGGGGCTTGCAAACACCATATATTTT.

The chain joins TRBV27 to TRBJ2-5; 8 nucleotides align to TRBD1. V lost 5 bases to trimming and J lost 5 bases; unmatched junction nucleotides: 4. The CDR3 covers 13 residues. CDR1 and CDR2 from the germline V gene are MNHEY and SMNVEV (reference sequence). The CDR3 sequence is CASSRTGRETQYF. The DNA of the CDR3 is TGTGCCAGCAGTCGGACAGGGCGGGAGACCCAGTACTTC.